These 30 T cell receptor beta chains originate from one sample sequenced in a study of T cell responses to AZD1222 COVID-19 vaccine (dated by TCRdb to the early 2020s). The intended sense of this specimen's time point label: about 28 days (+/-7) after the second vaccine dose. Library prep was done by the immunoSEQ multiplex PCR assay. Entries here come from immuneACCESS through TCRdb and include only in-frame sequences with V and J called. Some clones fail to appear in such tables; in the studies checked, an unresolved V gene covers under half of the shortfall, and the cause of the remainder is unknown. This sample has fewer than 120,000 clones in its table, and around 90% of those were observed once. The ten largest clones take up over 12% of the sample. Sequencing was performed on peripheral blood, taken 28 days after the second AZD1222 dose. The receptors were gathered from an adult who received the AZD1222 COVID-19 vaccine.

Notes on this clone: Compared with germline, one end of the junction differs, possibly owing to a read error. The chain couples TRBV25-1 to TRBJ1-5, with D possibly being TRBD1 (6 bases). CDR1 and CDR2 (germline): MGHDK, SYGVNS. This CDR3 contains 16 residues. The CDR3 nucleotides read TGTGCCGGCAGTGAATTGGAAACAGGGAGCAATCAGCCCCAGCATTTT. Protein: CAGSELETGSNQPQHF.

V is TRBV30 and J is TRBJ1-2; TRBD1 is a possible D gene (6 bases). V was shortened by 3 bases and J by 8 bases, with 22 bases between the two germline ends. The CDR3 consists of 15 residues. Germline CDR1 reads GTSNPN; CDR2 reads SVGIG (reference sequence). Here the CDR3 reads CAWSLHAAGAGGYTF. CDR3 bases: TGTGCCTGGAGCCTCCACGCGGCGGGGGCGGGCGGCTACACCTTC.

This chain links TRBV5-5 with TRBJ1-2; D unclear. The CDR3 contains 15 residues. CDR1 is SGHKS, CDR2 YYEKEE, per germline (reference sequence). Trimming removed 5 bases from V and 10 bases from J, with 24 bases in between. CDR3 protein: CASRMGLMGREDYTF. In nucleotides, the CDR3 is TGTGCCAGCAGGATGGGGTTAATGGGCCGGGAGGACTACACCTTC. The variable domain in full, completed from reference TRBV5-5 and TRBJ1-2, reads DAGVTQSPTHLIKTRGQQVTLRCSPISGHKSVSWYQQVLGQGPQFIFQYYEKEERGRGNFPDRFSARQFPNYSSELNVNALLLGDSALYLCASRMGLMGREDYTFGSGTRLTVV.

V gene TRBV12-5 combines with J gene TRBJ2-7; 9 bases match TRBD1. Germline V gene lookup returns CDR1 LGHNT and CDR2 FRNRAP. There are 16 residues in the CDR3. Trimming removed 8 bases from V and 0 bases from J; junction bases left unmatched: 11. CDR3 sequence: CASIPNPGQGSYEQYF. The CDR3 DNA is TGTGCTAGTATACCTAATCCGGGACAGGGCTCCTACGAGCAGTACTTC.

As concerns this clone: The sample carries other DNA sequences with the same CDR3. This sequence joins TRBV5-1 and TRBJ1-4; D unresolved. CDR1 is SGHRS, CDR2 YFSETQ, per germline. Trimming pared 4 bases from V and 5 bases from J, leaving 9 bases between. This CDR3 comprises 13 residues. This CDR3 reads CASSRGQNEKLFF. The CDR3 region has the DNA TGCGCCAGCAGCCGGGGTCAAAATGAAAAACTGTTTTTT.

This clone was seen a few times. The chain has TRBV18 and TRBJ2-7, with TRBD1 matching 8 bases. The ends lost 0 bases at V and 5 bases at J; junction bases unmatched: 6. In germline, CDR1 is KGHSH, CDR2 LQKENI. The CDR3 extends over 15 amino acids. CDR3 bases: TGTGCCAGCTCACCACCCGGGACAGGTCTCAACGAGCAGTACTTC. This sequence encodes CASSPPGTGLNEQYF.

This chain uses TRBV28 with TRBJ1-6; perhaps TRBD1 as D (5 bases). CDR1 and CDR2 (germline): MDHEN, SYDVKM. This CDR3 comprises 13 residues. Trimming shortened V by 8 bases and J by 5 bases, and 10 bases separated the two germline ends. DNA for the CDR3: TGTGCCAGCCGACAGACCAATAATTCACCCCTCCACTTT. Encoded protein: CASRQTNNSPLHF.

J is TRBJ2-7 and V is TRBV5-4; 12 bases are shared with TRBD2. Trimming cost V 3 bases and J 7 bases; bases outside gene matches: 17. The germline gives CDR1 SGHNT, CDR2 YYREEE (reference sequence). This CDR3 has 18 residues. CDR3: CASSWRLGLAGSMLEQYF. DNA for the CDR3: TGTGCCAGCAGCTGGAGGCTGGGACTAGCGGGCTCCATGCTGGAGCAGTACTTC.

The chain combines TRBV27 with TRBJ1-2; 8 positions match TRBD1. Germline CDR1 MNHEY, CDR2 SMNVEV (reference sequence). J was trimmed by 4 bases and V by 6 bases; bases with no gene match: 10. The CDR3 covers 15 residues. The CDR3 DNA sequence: TGTGCCAGCAGCTCGTTCAGGGGGCTGGGCTATGGCTACACCTTC. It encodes CASSSFRGLGYGYTF.

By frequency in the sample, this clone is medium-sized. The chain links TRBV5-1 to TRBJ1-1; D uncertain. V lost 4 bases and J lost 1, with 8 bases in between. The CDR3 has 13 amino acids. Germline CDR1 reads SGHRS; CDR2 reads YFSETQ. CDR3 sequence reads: CASSILGNTEAFF. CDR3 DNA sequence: TGCGCCAGCAGCATCCTGGGGAACACTGAAGCTTTCTTT.

CDR3 sequence: CASSTQGTGELFF. DNA for the CDR3: TGCGCCAGCAGCACGCAGGGGACCGGGGAGCTGTTTTTT. This sequence joins TRBV5-1 and TRBJ2-2; perhaps TRBD1 as D (6 bases). The CDR3 runs 13 residues. CDR1 is SGHRS, CDR2 YFSETQ, per germline. V lost 4 bases to trimming and J lost 5 bases, with 9 bases between them.

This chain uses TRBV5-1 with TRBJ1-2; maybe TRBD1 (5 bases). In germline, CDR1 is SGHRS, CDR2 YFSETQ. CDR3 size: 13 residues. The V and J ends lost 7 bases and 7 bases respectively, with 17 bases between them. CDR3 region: CASSPGGESGYTF. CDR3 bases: TGCGCCAGCTCCCCAGGAGGGGAGTCTGGCTACACCTTC.

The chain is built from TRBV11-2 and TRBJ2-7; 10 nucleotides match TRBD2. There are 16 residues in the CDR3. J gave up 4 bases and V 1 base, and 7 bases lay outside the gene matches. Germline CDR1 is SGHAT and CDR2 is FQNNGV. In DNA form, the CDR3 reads TGTGCCAGCAGCTTAGTGTCTAGCGGGAGTTCGTACGAGCAGTACTTC. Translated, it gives CASSLVSSGSSYEQYF.

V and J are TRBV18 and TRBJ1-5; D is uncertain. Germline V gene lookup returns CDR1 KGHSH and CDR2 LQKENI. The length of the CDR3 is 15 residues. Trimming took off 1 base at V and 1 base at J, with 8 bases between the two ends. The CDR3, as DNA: TGTGCCAGCTCACCACGTTTGTCCAGCAATCAGCCCCAGCATTTT. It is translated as CASSPRLSSNQPQHF.

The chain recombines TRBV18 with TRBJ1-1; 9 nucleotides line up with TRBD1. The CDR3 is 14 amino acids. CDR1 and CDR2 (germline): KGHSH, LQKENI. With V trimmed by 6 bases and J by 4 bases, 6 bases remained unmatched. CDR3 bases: TGTGCCAGCTCTTCGACAGGGGGGATCACTGAAGCTTTCTTT. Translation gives CASSSTGGITEAFF.

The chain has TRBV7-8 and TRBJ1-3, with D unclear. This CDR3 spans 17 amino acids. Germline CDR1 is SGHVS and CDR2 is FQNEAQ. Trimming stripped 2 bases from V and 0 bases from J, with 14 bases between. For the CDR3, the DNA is TGTGCCAGCAGCTTATATATTGCAGGCAACTCTGGAAACACCATATATTTT. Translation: CASSLYIAGNSGNTIYF.

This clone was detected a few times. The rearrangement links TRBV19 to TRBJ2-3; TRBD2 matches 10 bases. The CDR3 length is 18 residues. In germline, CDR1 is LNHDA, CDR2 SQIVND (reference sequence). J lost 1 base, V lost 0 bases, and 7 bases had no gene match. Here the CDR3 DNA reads TGTGCCAGTAGTATAGATCCTGGAGCGGGGGGGCGCACAGATACGCAGTATTTT. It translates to CASSIDPGAGGRTDTQYF.

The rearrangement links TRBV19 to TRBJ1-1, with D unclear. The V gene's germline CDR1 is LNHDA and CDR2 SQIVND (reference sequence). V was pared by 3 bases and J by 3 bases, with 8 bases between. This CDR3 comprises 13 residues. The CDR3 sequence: CASSMIRDTEAFF. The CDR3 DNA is TGTGCCAGTAGTATGATCCGCGACACTGAAGCTTTCTTT. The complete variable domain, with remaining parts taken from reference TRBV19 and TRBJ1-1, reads DGGITQSPKYLFRKEGQNVTLSCEQNLNHDAMYWYRQDPGQGLRLIYYSQIVNDFQKGDIAEGYSVSREKKESFPLTVTSAQKNPTAFYLCASSMIRDTEAFFGQGTRLTVV.

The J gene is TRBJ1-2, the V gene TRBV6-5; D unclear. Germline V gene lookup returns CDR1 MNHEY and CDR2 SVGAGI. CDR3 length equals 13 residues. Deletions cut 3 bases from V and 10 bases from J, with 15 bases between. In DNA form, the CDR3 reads TGTGCCAGCAGTTATAGTGGTAGCACTTACTACACCTTC. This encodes CASSYSGSTYYTF.

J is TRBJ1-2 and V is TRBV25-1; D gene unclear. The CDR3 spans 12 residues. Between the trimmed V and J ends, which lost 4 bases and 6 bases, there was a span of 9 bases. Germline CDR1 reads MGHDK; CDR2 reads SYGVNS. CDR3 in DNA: TGTGCCAGCAGTGGAGGAGTGAATGGCTACACCTTC. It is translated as CASSGGVNGYTF.

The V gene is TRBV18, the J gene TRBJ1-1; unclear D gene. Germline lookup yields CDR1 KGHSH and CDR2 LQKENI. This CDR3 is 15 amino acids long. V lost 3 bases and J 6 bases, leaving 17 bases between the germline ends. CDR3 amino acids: CASSPGTGGKAEAFF. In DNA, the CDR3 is TGTGCCAGCTCACCCGGAACGGGAGGGAAAGCTGAAGCTTTCTTT.

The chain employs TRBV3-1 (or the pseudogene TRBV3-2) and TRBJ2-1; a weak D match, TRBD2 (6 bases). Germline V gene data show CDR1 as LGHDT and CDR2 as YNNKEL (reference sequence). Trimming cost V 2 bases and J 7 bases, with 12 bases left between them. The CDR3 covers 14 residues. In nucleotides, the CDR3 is TGTGCCAGCAGCCAAACTAGCCTCGGGAATGAGCAGTTCTTC. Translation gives CASSQTSLGNEQFF.

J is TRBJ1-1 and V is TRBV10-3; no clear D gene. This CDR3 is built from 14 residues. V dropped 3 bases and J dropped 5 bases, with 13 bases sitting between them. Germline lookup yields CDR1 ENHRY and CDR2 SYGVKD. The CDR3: CAISDGLYGTEAFF. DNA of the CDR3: TGTGCCATCAGTGACGGCCTTTATGGGACTGAAGCTTTCTTT.

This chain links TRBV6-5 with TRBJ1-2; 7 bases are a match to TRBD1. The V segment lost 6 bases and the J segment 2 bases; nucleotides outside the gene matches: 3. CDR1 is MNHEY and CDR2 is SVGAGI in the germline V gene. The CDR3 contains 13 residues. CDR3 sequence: CASRWTGNYGYTF. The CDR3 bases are TGTGCCAGCAGATGGACAGGCAACTATGGCTACACCTTC.

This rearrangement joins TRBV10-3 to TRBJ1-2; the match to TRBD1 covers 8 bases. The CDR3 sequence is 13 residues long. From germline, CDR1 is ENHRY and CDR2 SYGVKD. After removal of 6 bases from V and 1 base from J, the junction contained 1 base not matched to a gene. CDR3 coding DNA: TGTGCCATCAGCGGACAGGGTAACTATGGCTACACCTTC. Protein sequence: CAISGQGNYGYTF.

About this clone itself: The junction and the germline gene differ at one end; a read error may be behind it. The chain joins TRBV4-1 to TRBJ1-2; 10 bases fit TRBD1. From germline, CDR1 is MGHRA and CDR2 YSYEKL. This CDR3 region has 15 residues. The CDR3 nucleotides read TGCGCCAGCAGCCAAATGACAGGGGGCATCCATGGCTACATCTTC. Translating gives CASSQMTGGIHGYIF.

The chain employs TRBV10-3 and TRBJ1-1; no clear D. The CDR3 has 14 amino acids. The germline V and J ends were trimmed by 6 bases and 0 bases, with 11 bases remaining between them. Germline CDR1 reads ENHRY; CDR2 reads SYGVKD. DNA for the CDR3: TGTGCCATCAGGGAGGGCGGATTGAACACTGAAGCTTTCTTT. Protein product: CAIREGGLNTEAFF.

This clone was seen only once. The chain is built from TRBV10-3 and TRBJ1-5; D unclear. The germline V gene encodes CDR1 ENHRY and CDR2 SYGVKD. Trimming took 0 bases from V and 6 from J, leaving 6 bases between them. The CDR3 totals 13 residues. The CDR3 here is CAISESGSQPQHF. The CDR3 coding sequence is TGTGCCATCAGTGAGTCTGGTAGTCAGCCCCAGCATTTT.

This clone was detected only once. DNA for the CDR3: TGTGCCAGCAGCCAAGATAGCGGGAGGTGGAACATTCAGTACTTC. The encoded protein is CASSQDSGRWNIQYF. This chain joins TRBV3-1 (or the pseudogene TRBV3-2) and TRBJ2-4; TRBD2 matches 10 bases. Trimming cost V 0 bases and J 7 bases; bases outside gene matches: 3. Looked up from germline, CDR1 is LGHDT and CDR2 is YNNKEL (reference sequence). This CDR3 comprises 15 residues.

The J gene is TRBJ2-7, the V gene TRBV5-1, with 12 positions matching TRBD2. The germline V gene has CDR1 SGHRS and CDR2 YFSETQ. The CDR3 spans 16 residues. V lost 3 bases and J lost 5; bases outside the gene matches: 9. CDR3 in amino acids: CASSYGTSGLIDEQYF. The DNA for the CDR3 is TGCGCCAGCAGCTATGGGACTAGCGGGCTTATTGACGAGCAGTACTTC.